This TCR beta chain came from a study of blood T cell repertoires in COVID-19. Losses at the gene ends were 7 bases for V and 6 bases for J; bases not matched to a gene: 8. Per the germline V gene, CDR1 is GTSNPN and CDR2 is SVGIG (reference sequence). This CDR3 is 13 amino acids long. Profiled with immunoSEQ multiplex PCR; TCRdb holds only in-frame clones, not every one. The sample gives 300,000 to 350,000 clones, approximately 82% of which show up once; 2.5% to 3% is in the top ten. The sample taken for sequencing was peripheral blood. The clonotype was recovered from a man aged 25 to 45 with active or convalescent COVID-19. The chain couples TRBV30 to TRBJ1-4; 7 nucleotides align to TRBD1. CDR3 in DNA: TGTGCCTCTACTGACAGGGACCATGAAAAACTGTTTTTT. Translating gives CASTDRDHEKLFF.